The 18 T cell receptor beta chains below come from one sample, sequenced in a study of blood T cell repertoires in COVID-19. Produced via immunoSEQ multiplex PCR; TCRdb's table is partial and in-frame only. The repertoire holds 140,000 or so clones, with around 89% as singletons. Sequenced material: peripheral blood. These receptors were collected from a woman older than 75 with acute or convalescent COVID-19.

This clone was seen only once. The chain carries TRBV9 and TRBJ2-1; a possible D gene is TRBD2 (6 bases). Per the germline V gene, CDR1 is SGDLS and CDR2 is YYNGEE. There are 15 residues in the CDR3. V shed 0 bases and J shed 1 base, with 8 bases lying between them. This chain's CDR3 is CASSVGGDSYNEQFF. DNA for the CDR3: TGTGCCAGCAGCGTAGGGGGGGATTCCTACAATGAGCAGTTCTTC.

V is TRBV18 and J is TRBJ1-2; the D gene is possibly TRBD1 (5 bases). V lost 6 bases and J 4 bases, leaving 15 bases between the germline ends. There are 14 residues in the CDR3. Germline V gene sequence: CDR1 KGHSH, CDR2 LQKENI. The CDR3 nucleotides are TGTGCCAGCTCCCCAGACGGGGGTCCCTATGGCTACACCTTC. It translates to CASSPDGGPYGYTF.

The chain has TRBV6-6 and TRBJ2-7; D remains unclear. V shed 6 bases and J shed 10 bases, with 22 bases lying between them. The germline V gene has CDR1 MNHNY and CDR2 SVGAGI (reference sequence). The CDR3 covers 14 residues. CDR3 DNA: TGTGCCAGCAGGCCGGTATACACAGAATCCTCTCAGTACTTC. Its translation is CASRPVYTESSQYF.

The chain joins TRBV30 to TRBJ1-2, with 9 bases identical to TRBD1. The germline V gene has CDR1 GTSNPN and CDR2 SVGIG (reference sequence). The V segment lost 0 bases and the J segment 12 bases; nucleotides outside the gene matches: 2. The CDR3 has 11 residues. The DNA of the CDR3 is TGTGCCTGGAGTGTACAGGGGGCTCACACCTTC. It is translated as CAWSVQGAHTF.

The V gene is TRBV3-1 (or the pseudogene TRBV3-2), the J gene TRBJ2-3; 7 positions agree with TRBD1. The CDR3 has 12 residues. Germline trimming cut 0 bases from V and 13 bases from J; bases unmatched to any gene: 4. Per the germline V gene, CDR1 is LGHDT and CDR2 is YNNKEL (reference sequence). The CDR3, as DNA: TGTGCCAGCAGCCAAGACAACAGGGGCAAGTATTTT. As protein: CASSQDNRGKYF.

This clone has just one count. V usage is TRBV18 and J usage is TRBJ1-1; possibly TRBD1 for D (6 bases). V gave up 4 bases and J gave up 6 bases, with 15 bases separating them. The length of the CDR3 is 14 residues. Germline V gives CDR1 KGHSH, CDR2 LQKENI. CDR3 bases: TGTGCCAGCTCACTCCTTCAGGGGTCCGCTGAAGCTTTCTTT. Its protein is CASSLLQGSAEAFF.

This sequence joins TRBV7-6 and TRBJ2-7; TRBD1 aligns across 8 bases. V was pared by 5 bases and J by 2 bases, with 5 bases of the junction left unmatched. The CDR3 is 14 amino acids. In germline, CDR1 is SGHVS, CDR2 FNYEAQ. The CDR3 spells CASSQGTGPYEQYF. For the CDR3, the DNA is TGTGCCAGCAGCCAAGGGACAGGACCCTACGAGCAGTACTTC.

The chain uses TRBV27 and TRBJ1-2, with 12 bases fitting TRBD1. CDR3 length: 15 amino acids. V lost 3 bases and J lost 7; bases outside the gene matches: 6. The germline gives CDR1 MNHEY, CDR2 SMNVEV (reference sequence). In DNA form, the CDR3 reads TGTGCCAGCAGTTTCCGGGACAGGGGGCGAAGTGGCTACACCTTC. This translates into CASSFRDRGRSGYTF.

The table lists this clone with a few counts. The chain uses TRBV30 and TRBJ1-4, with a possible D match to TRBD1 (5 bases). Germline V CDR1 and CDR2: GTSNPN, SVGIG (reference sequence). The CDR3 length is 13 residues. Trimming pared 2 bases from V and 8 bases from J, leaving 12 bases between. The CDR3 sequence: CAWSRGVVEKLFF. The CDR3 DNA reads TGTGCCTGGAGTCGGGGGGTTGTGGAAAAACTGTTTTTT.

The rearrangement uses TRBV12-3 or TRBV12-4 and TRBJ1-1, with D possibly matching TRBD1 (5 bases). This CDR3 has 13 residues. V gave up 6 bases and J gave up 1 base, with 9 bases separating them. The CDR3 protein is CASRGGKNTEAFF. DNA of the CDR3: TGTGCCAGCAGGGGGGGGAAGAACACTGAAGCTTTCTTT.

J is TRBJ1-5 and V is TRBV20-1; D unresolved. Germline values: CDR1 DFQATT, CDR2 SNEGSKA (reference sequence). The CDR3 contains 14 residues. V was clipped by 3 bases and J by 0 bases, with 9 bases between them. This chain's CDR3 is CSASPQISNQPQHF. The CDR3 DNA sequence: TGCAGTGCTAGTCCCCAGATTAGCAATCAGCCCCAGCATTTT.

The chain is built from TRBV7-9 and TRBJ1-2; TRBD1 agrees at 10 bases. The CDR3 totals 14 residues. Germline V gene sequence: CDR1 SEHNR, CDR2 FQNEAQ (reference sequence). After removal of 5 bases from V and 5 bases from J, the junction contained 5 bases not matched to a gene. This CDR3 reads CASSHDRGPYGYTF. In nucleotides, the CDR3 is TGTGCCAGCAGCCACGACAGGGGGCCTTATGGCTACACCTTC.

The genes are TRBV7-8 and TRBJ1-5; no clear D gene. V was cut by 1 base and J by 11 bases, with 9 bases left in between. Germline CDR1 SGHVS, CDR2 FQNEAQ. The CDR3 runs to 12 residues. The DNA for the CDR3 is TGTGCCAGCAGCTTAGAACCCGGGGCCCAGCATTTT. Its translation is CASSLEPGAQHF.

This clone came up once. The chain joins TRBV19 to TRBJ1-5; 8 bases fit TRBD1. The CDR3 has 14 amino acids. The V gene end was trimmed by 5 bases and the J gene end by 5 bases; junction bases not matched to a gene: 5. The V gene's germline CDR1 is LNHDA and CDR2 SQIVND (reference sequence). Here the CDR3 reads CASSPGQAYQPQHF. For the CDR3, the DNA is TGTGCCAGTAGTCCGGGACAGGCCTATCAGCCCCAGCATTTT.

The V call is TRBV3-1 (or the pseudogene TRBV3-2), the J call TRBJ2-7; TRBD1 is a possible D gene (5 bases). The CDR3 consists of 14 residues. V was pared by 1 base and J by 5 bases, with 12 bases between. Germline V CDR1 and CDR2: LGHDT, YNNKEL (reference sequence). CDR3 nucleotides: TGTGCCAGCAGCCAAGTAGGGGCAGGGAACGAGCAGTACTTC. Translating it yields CASSQVGAGNEQYF.

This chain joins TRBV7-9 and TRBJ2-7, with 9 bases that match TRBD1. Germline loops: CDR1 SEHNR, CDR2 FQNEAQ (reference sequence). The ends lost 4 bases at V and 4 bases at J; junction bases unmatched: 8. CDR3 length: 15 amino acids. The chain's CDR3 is CASSSWDREGYEQYF. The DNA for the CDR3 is TGTGCCAGCAGCTCATGGGACAGGGAGGGATACGAGCAGTACTTC.

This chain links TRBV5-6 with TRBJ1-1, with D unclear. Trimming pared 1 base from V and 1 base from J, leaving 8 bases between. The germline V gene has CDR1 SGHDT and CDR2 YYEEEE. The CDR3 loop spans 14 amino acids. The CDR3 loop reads CASSLRGWNTEAFF. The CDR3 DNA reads TGTGCCAGCAGCTTGCGGGGATGGAACACTGAAGCTTTCTTT.

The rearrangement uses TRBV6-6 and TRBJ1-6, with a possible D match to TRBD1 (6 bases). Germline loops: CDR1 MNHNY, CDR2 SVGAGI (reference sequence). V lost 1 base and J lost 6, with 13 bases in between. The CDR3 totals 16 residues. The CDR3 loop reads CASSYLTDRSNSPLHF. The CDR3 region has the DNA TGTGCCAGCAGTTACTTAACGGACAGAAGTAATTCACCCCTCCACTTT.